This T cell receptor (beta chain) appears in the sequencing data of a study of blood T cells in healthy people across ages. This clonotype was recorded many times. What it binds is unknown. Russia was home to the donors, healthy Caucasian individuals aged roughly 6 to 100. The study's findings and limits: Among T cells, TCR beta diversity per million cells dropped roughly linearly as age rose. Observed TCR beta diversity showed a strong correlation with the percentage of naive T cells as measured by flow cytometry.

Next came a second PCR, run for about 6 to 12 cycles, which used a sample-barcoded 5' primer along with a J-beta primer mix. Each of the cDNA molecules was tagged by a template-switch adaptor with 12 random nucleotides. Using its own MiXCR run on the 5' RACE reads, TCRdb lists one record per CDR3 protein. This repertoire shows around 1.7 million distinct CDR3 sequences, about 30% found once; its top ten account for about 7.7%. Germline V gene data show CDR1 as DFQATT and CDR2 as SNEGSKA (reference sequence). CDR3 length: 17 residues. Trimming shortened V by 5 bases and J by 3 bases, and 25 bases separated the two germline ends.

The sequencing sample was made of blood. This chain connects TRBV20-1 to TRBJ1-2; no reliable D call. The TCR was taken from a woman in her twenties or thirties in good health. CDR3 protein: CSAPVPRATLGDYGYTF. The CDR3 DNA follows: TGCAGTGCTCCCGTACCCCGGGCCACCCTCGGAGACTATGGCTACACCTTC.